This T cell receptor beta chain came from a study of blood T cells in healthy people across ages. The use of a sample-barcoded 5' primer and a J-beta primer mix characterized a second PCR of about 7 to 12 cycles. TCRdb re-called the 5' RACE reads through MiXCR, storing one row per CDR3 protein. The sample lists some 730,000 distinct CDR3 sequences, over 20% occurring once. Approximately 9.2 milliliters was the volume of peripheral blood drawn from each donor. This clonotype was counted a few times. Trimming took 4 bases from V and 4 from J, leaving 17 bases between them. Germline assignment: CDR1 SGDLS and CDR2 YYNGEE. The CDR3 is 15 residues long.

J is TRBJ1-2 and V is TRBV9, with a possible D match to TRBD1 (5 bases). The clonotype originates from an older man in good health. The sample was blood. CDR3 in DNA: TGTGCCAGCAGCCCCCGGGGAGGGGCGACCTATGGCTACACCTTC. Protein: CASSPRGGATYGYTF.